This T cell receptor (beta chain) was profiled in a study of T cell responses to AZD1222 COVID-19 vaccine. The method was immunoSEQ multiplex PCR; TCRdb's version includes in-frame clones alone and lacks a portion of them. Seen here are about 150,000 clones, just under 95% observed once, and the top ten hold 6.5% to 8.5%. Here the sequenced sample was peripheral blood, taken 28 days after the second AZD1222 dose. This clonotype was sampled from an adult who received the AZD1222 COVID-19 vaccine.

The CDR3 DNA reads as TGTGCCAGCAGTTTGCGGACTACCACAGATACGCAGTATTTT. Translated: CASSLRTTTDTQYF. The chain uses TRBV28 and TRBJ2-3; weak D call: TRBD2 (6 bases). The V and J ends lost 3 bases and 2 bases respectively, with 9 bases between them. This CDR3 region has 14 residues. CDR1 MDHEN and CDR2 SYDVKM come from the germline V gene.